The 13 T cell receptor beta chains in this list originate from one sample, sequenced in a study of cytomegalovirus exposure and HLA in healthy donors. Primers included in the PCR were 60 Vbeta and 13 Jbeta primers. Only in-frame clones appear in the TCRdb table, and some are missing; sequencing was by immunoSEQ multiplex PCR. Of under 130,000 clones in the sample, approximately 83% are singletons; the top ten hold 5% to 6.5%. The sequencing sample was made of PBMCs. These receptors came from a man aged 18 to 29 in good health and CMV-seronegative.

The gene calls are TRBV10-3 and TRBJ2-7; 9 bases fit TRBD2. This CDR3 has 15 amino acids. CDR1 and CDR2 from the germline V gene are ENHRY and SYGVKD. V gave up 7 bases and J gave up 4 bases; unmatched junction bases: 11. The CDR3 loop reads CAIKASPSGTYEQYF. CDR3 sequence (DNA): TGTGCCATCAAAGCGAGTCCTAGCGGGACGTACGAGCAGTACTTC.

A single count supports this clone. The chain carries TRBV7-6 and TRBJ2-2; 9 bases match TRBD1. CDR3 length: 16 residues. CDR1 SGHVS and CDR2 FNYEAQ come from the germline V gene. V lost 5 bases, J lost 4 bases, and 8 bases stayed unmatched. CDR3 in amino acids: CASSLRDRVATGELFF. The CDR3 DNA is TGTGCCAGCAGCCTCCGGGACAGGGTGGCCACCGGGGAGCTGTTTTTT. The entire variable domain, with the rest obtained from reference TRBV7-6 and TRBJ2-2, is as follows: GAGVSQSPRYKVTKRGQDVALRCDPISGHVSLYWYRQALGQGPEFLTYFNYEAQQDKSGLPNDRFSAERPEGSISTLTIQRTEQRDSAMYRCASSLRDRVATGELFFGEGSRLTVL.

CDR3 in amino acids: CASSITGDHTEAFF. CDR3 coding DNA: TGTGCCAGCAGCATTACGGGGGATCACACTGAAGCTTTCTTT. This chain uses TRBV6-5 with TRBJ1-1; TRBD1 might be the D (5 bases). With 6 bases removed from V and 3 bases from J, the gap between germline ends came to 14 bases. This CDR3 region has 14 residues. In germline, CDR1 is MNHEY, CDR2 SVGAGI.

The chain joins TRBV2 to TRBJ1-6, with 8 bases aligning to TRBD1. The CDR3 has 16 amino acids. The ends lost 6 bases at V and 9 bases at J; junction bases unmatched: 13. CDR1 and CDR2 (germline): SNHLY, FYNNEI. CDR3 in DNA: TGTGCCAGCAGAGCCGGCTCGACAGGGGTGACTTCACCCCTCCACTTT. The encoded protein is CASRAGSTGVTSPLHF.

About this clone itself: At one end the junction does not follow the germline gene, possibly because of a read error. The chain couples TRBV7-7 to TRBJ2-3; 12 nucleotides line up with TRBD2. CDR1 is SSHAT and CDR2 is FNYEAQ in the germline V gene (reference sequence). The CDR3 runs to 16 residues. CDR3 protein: CASSYGTSGSTDTQYF. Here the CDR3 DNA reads TGTGCTAGCAGTTACGGGACTAGCGGGAGCACAGATACGCAGTATTTT.

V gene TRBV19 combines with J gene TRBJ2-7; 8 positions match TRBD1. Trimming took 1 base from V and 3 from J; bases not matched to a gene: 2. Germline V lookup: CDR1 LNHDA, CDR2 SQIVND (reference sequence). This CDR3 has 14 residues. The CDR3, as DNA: TGTGCCAGTAGTATAGGGACAGGGCTCTACGAGCAGTACTTC. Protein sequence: CASSIGTGLYEQYF.

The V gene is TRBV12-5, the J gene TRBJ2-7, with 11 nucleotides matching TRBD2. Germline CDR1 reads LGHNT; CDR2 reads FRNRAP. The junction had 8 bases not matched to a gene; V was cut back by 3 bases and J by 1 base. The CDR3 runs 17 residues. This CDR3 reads CASGFKGLAGPSYEQYF. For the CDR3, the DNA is TGTGCTAGTGGTTTCAAAGGACTAGCGGGTCCGTCCTACGAGCAGTACTTC.

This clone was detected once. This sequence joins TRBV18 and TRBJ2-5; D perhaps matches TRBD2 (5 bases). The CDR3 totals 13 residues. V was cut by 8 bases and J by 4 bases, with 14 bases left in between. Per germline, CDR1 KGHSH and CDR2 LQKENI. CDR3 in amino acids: CASTPADRETQYF. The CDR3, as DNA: TGTGCCAGCACGCCAGCGGACCGAGAGACCCAGTACTTC.

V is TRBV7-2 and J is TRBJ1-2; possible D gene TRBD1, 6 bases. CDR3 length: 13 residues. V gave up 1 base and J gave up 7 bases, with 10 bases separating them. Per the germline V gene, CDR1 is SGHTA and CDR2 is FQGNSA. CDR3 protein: CASSLDREGGYTF. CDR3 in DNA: TGTGCCAGCAGCTTAGACAGGGAGGGTGGCTACACCTTC.

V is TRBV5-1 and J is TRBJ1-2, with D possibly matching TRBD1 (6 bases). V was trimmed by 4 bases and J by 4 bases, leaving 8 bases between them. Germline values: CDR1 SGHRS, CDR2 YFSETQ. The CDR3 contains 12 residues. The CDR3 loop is CASSGTSYGYTF. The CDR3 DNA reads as TGCGCCAGCAGCGGGACATCCTATGGCTACACCTTC.

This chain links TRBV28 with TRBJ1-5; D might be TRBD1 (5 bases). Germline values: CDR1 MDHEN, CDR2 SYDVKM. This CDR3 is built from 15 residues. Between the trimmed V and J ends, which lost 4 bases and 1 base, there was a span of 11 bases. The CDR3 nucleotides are TGTGCCAGCAGTTACCCGCGGGGGAGCAATCAGCCCCAGCATTTT. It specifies CASSYPRGSNQPQHF.

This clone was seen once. The CDR3 DNA follows: TGCGCCAGCAGCCAAGATATAAGGACGGGAGTGAACACCGGGGAGCTGTTTTTT. This translates into CASSQDIRTGVNTGELFF. This chain links TRBV4-3 with TRBJ2-2; a possible D gene is TRBD2 (6 bases). V dropped 0 bases and J dropped 1 base, with 15 bases sitting between them. CDR1 is LGHNA, CDR2 YSLEER, per germline. CDR3 length: 18 amino acids.

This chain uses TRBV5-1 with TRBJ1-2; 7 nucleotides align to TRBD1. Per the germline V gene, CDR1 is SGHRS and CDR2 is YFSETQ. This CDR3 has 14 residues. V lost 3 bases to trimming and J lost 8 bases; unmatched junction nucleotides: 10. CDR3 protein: CASSSAVTGSGYTF. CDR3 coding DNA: TGCGCCAGCAGCTCTGCGGTGACAGGGTCCGGCTACACCTTC.